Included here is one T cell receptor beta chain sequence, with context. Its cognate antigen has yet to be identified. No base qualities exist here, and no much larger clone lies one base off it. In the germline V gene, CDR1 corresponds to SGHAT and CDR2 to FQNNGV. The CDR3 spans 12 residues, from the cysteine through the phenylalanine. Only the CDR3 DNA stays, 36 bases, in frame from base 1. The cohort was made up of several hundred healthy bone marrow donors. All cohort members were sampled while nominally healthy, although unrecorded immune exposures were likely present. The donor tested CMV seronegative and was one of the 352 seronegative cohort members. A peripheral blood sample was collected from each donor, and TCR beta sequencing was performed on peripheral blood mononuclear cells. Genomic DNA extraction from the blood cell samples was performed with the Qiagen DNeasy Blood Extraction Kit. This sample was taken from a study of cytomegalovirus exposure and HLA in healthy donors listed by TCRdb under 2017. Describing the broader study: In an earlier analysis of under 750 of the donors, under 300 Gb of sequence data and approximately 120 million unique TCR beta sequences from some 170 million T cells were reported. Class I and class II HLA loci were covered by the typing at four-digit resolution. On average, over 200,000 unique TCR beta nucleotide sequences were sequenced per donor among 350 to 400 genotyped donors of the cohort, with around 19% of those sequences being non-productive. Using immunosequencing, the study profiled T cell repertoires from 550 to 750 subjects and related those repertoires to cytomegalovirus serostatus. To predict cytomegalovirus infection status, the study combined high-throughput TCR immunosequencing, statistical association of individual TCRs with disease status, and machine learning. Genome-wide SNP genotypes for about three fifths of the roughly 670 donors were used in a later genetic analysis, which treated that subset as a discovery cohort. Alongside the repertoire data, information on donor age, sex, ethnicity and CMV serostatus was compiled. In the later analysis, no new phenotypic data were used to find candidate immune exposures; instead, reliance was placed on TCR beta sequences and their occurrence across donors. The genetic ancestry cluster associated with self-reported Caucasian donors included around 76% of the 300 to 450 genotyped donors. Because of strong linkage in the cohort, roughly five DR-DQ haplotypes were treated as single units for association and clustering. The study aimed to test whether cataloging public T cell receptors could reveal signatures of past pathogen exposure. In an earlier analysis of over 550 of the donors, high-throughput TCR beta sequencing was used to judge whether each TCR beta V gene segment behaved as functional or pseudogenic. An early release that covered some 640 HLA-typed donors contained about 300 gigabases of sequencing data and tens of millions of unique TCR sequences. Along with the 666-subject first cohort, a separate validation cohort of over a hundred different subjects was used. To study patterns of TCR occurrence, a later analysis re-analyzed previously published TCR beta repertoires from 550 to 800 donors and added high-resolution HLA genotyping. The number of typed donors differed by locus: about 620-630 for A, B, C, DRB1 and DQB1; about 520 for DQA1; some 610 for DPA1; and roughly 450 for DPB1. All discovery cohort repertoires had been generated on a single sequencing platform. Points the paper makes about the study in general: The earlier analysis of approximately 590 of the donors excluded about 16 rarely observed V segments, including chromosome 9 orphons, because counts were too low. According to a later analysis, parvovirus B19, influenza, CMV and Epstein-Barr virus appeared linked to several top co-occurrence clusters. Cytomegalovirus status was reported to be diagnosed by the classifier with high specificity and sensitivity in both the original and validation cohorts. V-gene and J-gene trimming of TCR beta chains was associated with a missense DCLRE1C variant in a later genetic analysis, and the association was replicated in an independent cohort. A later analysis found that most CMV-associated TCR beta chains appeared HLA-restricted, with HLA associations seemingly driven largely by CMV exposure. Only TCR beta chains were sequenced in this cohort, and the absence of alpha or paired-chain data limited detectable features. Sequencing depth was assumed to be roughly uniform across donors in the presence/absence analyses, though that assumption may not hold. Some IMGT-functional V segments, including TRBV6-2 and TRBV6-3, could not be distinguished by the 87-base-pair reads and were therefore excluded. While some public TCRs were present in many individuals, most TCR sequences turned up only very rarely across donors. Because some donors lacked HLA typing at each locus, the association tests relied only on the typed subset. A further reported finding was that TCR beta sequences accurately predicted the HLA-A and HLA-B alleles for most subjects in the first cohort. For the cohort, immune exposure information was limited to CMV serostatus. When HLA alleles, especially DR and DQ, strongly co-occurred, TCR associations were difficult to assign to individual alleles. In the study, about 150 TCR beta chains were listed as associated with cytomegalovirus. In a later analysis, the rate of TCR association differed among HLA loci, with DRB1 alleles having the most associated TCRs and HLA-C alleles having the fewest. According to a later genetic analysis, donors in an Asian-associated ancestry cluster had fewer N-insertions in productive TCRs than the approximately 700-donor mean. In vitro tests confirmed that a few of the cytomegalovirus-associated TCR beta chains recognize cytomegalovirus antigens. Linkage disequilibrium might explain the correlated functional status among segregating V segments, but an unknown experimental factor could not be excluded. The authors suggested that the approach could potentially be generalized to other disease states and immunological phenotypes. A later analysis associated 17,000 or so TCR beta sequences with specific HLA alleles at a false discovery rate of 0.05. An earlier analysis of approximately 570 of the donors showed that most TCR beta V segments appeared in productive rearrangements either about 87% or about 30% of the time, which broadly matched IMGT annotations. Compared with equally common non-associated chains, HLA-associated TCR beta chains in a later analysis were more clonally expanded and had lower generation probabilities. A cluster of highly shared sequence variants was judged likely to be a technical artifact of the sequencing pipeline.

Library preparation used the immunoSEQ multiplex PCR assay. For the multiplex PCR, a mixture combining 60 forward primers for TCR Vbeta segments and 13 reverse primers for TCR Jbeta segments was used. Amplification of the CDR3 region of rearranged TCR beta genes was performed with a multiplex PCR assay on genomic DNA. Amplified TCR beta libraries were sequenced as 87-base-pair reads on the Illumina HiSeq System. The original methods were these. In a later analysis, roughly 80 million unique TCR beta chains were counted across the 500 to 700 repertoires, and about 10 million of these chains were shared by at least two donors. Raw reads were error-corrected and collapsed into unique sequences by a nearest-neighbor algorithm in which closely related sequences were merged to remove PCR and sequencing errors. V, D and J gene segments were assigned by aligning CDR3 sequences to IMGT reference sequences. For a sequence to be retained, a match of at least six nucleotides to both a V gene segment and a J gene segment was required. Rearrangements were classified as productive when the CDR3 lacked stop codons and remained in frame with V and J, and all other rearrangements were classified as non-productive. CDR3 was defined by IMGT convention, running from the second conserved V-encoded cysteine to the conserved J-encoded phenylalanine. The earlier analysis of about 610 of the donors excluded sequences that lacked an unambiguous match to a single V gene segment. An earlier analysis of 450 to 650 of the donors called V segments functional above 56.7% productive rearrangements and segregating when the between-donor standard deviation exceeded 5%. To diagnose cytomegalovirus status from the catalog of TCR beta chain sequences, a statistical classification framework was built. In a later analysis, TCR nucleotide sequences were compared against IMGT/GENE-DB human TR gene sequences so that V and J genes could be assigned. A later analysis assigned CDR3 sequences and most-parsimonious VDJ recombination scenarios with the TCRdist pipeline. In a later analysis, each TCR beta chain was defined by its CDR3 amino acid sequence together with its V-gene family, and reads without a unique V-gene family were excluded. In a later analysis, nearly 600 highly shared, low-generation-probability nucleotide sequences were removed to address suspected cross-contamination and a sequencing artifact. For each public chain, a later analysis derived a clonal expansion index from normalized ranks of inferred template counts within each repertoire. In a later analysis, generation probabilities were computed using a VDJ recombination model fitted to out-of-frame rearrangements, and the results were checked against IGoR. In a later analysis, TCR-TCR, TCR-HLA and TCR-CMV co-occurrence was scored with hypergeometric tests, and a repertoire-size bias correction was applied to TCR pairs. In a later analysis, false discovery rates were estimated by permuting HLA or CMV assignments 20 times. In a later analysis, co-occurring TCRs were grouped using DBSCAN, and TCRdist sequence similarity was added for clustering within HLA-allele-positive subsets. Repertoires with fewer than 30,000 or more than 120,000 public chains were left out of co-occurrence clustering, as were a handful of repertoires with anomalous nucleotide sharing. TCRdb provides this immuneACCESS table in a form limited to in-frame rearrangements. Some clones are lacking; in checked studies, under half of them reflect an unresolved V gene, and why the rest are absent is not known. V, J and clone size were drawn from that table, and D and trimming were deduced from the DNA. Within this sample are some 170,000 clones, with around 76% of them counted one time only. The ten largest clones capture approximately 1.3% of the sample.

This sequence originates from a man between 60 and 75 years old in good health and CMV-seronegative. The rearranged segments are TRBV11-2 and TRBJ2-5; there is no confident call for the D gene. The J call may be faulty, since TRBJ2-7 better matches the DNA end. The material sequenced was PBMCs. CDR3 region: CASSETVYEQYF. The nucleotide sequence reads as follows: TGTGCCAGCAGCGAAACAGTCTACGAGCAGTACTTC.